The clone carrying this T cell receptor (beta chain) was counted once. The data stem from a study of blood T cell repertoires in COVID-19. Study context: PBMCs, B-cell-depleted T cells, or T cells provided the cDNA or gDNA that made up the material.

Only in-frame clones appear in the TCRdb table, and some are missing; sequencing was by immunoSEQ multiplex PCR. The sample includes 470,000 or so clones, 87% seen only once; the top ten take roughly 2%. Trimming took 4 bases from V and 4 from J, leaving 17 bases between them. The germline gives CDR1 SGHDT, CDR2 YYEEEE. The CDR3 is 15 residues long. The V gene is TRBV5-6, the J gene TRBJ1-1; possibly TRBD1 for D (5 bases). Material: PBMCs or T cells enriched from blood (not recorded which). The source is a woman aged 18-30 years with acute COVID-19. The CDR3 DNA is TGTGCCAGCAGCCCAGTCCTAGGGGTGAGCACTGAAGCTTTCTTT. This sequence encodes CASSPVLGVSTEAFF.